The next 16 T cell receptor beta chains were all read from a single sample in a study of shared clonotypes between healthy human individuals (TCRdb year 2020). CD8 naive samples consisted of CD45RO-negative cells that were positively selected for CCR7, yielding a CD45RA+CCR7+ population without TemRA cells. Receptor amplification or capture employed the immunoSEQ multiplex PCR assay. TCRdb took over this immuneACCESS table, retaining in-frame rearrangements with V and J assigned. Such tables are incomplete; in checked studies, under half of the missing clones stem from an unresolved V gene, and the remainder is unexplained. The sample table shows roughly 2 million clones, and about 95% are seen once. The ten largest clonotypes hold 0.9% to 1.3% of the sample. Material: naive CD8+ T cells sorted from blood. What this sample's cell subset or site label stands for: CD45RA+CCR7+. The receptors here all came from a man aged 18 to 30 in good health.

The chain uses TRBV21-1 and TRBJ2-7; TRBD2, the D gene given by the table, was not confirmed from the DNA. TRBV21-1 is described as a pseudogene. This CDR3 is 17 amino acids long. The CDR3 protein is CASSSPTRRDPDYEQYF. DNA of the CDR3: TGTGCCAGCAGTTCTCCGACGCGGCGGGATCCAGACTACGAGCAGTACTTC.

For the CDR3, the DNA is TGCGCCAGCAGCCCGGGGACAGGGTATAATTCACCCCTCCACTTT. Its translation is CASSPGTGYNSPLHF. V is TRBV4-1 and J is TRBJ1-6; 9 bases map to TRBD1. Germline CDR1 is MGHRA and CDR2 is YSYEKL. The CDR3 sequence is 15 residues long. With V trimmed by 4 bases and J by 4 bases, 2 bases remained unmatched.

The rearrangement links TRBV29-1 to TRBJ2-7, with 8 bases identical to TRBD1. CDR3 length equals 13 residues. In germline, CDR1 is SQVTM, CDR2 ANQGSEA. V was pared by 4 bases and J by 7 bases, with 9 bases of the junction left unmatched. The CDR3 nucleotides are TGCAGCGTTGCGGGACAGGACCCCTTGGAGCAGTACTTC. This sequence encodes CSVAGQDPLEQYF.

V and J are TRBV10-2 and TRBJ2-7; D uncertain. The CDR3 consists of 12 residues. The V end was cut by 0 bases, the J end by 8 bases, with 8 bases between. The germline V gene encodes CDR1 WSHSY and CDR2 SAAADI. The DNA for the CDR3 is TGCGCCAGCAGTGAGTCCCAGCCAAAGCAGTACTTC. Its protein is CASSESQPKQYF.

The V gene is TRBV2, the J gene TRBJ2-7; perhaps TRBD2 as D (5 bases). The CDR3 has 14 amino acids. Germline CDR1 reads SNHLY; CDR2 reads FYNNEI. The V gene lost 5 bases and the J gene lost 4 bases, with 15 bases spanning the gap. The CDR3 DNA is TGTGCCAGCAGTAGTGGGAGACTCGGGTACGAGCAGTACTTC. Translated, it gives CASSSGRLGYEQYF.

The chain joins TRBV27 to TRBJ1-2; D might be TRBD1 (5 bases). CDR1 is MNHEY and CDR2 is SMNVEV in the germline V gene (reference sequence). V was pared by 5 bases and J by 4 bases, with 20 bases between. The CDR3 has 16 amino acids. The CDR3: CASSPSGGEVAYGYTF. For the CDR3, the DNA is TGTGCCAGCAGTCCTTCGGGAGGGGAGGTGGCCTATGGCTACACCTTC.

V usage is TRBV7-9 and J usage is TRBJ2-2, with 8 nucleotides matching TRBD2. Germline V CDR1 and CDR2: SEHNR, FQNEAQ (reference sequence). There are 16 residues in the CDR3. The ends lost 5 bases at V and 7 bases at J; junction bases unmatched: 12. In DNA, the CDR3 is TGTGCCAGCAGCCCCCACCCGGGGCGGGGGGACGGGGAGCTGTTTTTT. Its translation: CASSPHPGRGDGELFF.

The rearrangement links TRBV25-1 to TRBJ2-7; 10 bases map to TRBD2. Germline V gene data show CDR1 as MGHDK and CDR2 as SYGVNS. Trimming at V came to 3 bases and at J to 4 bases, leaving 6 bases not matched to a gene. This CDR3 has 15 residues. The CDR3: CASSETGTSEYEQYF. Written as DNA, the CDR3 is TGTGCCAGCAGTGAGACCGGGACTAGCGAATACGAGCAGTACTTC.

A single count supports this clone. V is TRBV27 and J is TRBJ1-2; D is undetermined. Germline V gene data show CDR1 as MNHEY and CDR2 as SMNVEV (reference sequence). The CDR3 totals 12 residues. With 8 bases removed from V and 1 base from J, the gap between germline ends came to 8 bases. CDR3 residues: CASHKGNYGYTF. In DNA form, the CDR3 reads TGTGCCAGCCACAAGGGTAACTATGGCTACACCTTC.

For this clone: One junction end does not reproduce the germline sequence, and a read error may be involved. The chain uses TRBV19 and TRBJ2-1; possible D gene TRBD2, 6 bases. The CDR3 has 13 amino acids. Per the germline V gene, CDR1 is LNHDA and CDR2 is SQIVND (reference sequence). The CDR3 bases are TGTGCCAGCGAAGATGGGGGGAGGAATGGGCAGTTCTTC. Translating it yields CASEDGGRNGQFF.

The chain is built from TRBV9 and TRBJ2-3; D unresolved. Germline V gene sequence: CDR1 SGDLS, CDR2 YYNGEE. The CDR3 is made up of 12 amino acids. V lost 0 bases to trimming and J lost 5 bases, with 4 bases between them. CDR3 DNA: TGTGCCAGCAGCGTAGTAAAAGATACGCAGTATTTT. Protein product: CASSVVKDTQYF.

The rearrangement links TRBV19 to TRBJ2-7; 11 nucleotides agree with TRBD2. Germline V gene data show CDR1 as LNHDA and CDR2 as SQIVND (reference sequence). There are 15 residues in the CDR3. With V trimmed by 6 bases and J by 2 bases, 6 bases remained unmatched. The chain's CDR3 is CASSGTLAGAYEQYF. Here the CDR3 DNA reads TGTGCCAGTAGCGGGACACTAGCGGGAGCCTACGAGCAGTACTTC.

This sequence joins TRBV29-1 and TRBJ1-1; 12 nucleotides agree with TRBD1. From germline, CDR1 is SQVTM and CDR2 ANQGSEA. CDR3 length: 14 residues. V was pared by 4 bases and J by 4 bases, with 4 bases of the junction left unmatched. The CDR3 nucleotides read TGCAGCGTTGTAGGGACAGGGGGCCTCACTGAAGCTTTCTTT. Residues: CSVVGTGGLTEAFF.

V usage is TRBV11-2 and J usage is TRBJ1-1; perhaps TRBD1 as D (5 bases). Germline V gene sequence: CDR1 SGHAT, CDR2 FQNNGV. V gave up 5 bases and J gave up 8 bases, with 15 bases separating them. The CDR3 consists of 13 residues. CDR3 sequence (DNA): TGTGCCAGCAGCCCATCCTATACAGGAGAAGCTTTCTTT. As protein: CASSPSYTGEAFF. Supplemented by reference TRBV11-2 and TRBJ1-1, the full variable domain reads EAGVAQSPRYKIIEKRQSVAFWCNPISGHATLYWYQQILGQGPKLLIQFQNNGVVDDSQLPKDRFSAERLKGVDSTLKIQPAKLEDSAVYLCASSPSYTGEAFFGQGTRLTVV.

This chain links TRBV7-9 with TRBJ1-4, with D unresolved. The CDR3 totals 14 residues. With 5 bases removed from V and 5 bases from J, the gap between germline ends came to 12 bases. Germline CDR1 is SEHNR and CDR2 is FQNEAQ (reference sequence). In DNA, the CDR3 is TGTGCCAGCAGCACCCGTACGGTGAATGAAAAACTGTTTTTT. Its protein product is CASSTRTVNEKLFF.

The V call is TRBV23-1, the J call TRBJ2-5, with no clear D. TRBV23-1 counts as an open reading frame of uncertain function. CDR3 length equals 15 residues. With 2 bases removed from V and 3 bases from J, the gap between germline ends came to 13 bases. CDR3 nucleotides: TGCGCCAGCAGTCAACCTAGGTCGGCCGAAGAGACCCAGTACTTC. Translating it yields CASSQPRSAEETQYF.